Sequencing of this T cell receptor beta chain was carried out in a study of control samples from healthy donors and cancer patients. CDR1 and CDR2 (germline): KGHSH, LQKENI. V lost 3 bases, J lost 1 base, and 8 bases stayed unmatched. The CDR3 extends over 18 amino acids. Clones were sequenced by immunoSEQ multiplex PCR, and TCRdb holds only the in-frame ones, with some missing. The data show about 120,000 clones, more than 80% seen once. The V call is TRBV18, the J call TRBJ2-3; 12 bases align to TRBD2. The sequence was collected from a man in his forties in good health. Input material: blood. In nucleotides, the CDR3 is TGTGCCAGCTCACCCCTAGCGGGGGGGCCTCGTGGCACAGATACGCAGTATTTT. Protein: CASSPLAGGPRGTDTQYF.